The 17 T cell receptor beta chains presented below share a single source sample, sequenced in a study of OX40 agonist ivuxolimab in advanced cancers. To prepare the library, the immunoSEQ multiplex PCR assay was applied. TCRdb mirrors the immuneACCESS table, restricted to in-frame sequences. Some clones are absent from its copies; in checked studies, under half trace to an unresolved V gene, and the reason for the others is unknown. This sample is represented by some 82,000 clones; approximately 93% of them were singletons. The top ten clones comprise about 10% of the sample. Material: CD4+ or CD8+ T cells sorted from blood, obtained in a trial of the OX40 agonist ivuxolimab. The origin of the receptors is an adult with an advanced solid tumor such as melanoma, head and neck, liver or kidney cancer.

The CDR3 region has the DNA TGCAGCGTGGGGGACAGGGACCACGAGCAGTACTTC. Encoded protein: CSVGDRDHEQYF. V is TRBV29-1 and J is TRBJ2-7, with TRBD1 identical over 9 bases. The V gene's germline CDR1 is SQVTM and CDR2 ANQGSEA. V was clipped by 6 bases and J by 5 bases; unmatched bases: 5. This CDR3 has 12 amino acids.

The chain combines TRBV9 with TRBJ2-7, with 9 bases lining up with TRBD2. Looked up from germline, CDR1 is SGDLS and CDR2 is YYNGEE. V dropped 3 bases and J dropped 1; count of bases not matched to a gene: 8. The CDR3 has 16 residues. The DNA of the CDR3 is TGTGCCAGCAGCGCCTATACTAGCGGGTCTTCCTACGAGCAGTACTTC. Protein sequence: CASSAYTSGSSYEQYF.

The rearrangement links TRBV7-9 to TRBJ2-1, with a weak D call TRBD2 (6 bases). The length of the CDR3 is 15 residues. CDR1 and CDR2 from the germline V gene are SEHNR and FQNEAQ (reference sequence). Trimming left V 5 bases short and J 4 bases short, with 15 bases between. CDR3 amino acids: CASSTRGGGYNEQFF. The CDR3 coding sequence is TGTGCCAGCAGCACGAGAGGTGGAGGGTACAATGAGCAGTTCTTC. Supplemented by reference TRBV7-9 and TRBJ2-1, the full variable domain reads DTGVSQNPRHKITKRGQNVTFRCDPISEHNRLYWYRQTLGQGPEFLTYFQNEAQLEKSRLLSDRFSAERPKGSFSTLEIQRTEQGDSAMYLCASSTRGGGYNEQFFGPGTRLTVL.

The chain has TRBV10-1 and TRBJ1-4; D is perhaps TRBD1 (5 bases). The CDR3 contains 14 residues. Per germline, CDR1 WNHNN and CDR2 SYGVQD (reference sequence). V lost 7 bases, J lost 1 base, and 10 bases lay in between. The DNA of the CDR3 is TGCGCCAGCAACCTAAGGGGAACTAATGAAAAACTGTTTTTT. Its protein is CASNLRGTNEKLFF.

V usage is TRBV9 and J usage is TRBJ2-7; D possibly corresponds to TRBD1 (6 bases). The CDR3 loop spans 16 amino acids. The germline V gene encodes CDR1 SGDLS and CDR2 YYNGEE. V dropped 0 bases and J dropped 6 bases, with 19 bases sitting between them. Written as DNA, the CDR3 is TGTGCCAGCAGCGTAGAACCCAGGGGCCCGTACGTCGAGCAGTACTTC. Protein product: CASSVEPRGPYVEQYF.

The chain combines TRBV4-3 with TRBJ1-6; 7 nucleotides agree with TRBD1. CDR1 and CDR2 from the germline V gene are LGHNA and YSLEER. J was trimmed by 9 bases and V by 1 base; bases with no gene match: 6. This CDR3 comprises 15 residues. The DNA of the CDR3 is TGCGCCAGCAGCCAAGGTGACAGGGTAACTTCACCCCTCCACTTT. Protein: CASSQGDRVTSPLHF.

This clone showed up just a few times. This sequence joins TRBV11-2 and TRBJ1-1, with D possibly TRBD1 on 5 matching bases. In germline, CDR1 is SGHAT, CDR2 FQNNGV. V dropped 5 bases and J dropped 1 base, with 14 bases sitting between them. CDR3 length: 15 amino acids. The CDR3 loop reads CASSPPPGRNTEAFF. For the CDR3, the DNA is TGTGCCAGCAGCCCCCCCCCAGGGCGGAACACTGAAGCTTTCTTT.

The V gene is TRBV7-9, the J gene TRBJ2-7; D gene ambiguous. V was shortened by 1 base and J by 4 bases, with 5 bases between the two germline ends. The CDR3 is 12 residues long. From germline, CDR1 is SEHNR and CDR2 FQNEAQ (reference sequence). CDR3 residues: CASSLGVYEQYF. CDR3 DNA sequence: TGTGCCAGCAGCTTAGGGGTGTACGAGCAGTACTTC.

This sequence joins TRBV29-1 and TRBJ1-2, with TRBD1 matching 7 bases. The germline V gene encodes CDR1 SQVTM and CDR2 ANQGSEA. The CDR3 contains 16 residues. V trimming: 4 bases; J trimming: 3 bases; junction bases outside the gene matches: 14. CDR3 nucleotides: TGCAGCGTTGCCCCCTTACTGACAGGGAATTACTATGGCTACACCTTC. This translates into CSVAPLLTGNYYGYTF.

This clone was found once. V usage is TRBV30 and J usage is TRBJ1-1; D is ambiguous. V lost 2 bases to trimming and J lost 4 bases, with 5 bases between them. This CDR3 has 11 amino acids. Per germline, CDR1 GTSNPN and CDR2 SVGIG (reference sequence). CDR3 in DNA: TGTGCCTGGAGTTCCCGCACTGAAGCTTTCTTT. It encodes CAWSSRTEAFF.

The chain joins TRBV11-2 to TRBJ2-2; 16 bases align to TRBD2. The CDR3 is 17 amino acids. Germline CDR1 is SGHAT and CDR2 is FQNNGV. J gave up 5 bases and V 5 bases, and 5 bases lay outside the gene matches. In DNA, the CDR3 is TGTGCCAGCAGCGTAACGGGACTAGCGGGGGGGACCGGGGAGCTGTTTTTT. Amino acid sequence: CASSVTGLAGGTGELFF.

For the CDR3, the DNA is TGCGCCAGCAGCTTGGGTGGACTAGCGGGTGCTCCGGGGCACAATGAGCAGTTCTTC. It codes for CASSLGGLAGAPGHNEQFF. V gene TRBV5-1 combines with J gene TRBJ2-1; 11 bases are shared with TRBD2. V shed 0 bases, J shed 5 bases, and the junction held 13 bases outside the gene matches. The CDR3 consists of 19 residues. Germline V gene lookup returns CDR1 SGHRS and CDR2 YFSETQ.

This clone was detected only once. V is TRBV9 and J is TRBJ2-1, with 12 bases matching TRBD2. Germline loops: CDR1 SGDLS, CDR2 YYNGEE. CDR3 length: 15 residues. Germline trimming cut 3 bases from V and 7 bases from J; bases unmatched to any gene: 5. The CDR3 DNA is TGTGCCAGCAGCGCTCTAGCGGGAGGGAGGAATGAGCAGTTCTTC. This encodes CASSALAGGRNEQFF.

V gene TRBV27 combines with J gene TRBJ1-5, with a tentative D call TRBD1 (6 bases). The CDR3 totals 15 residues. CDR1 and CDR2 from the germline V gene are MNHEY and SMNVEV (reference sequence). V shed 6 bases and J shed 2 bases, with 14 bases lying between them. The CDR3 bases are TGTGCCAGCAGGGTACAGGGTTGGGGCAATCAGCCCCAGCATTTT. Translating gives CASRVQGWGNQPQHF.

The rearrangement uses TRBV4-3 and TRBJ2-2, with 9 bases identical to TRBD1. The CDR3 has 17 amino acids. V shed 1 base and J 3 bases; nucleotides not matched to a gene: 6. Germline CDR1 and CDR2: LGHNA and YSLEER. The CDR3, as DNA: TGCGCCAGCAGCCAAGGGACAGGGGCCTTGCACACCGGGGAGCTGTTTTTT. It yields the protein CASSQGTGALHTGELFF.

The chain employs TRBV7-9 and TRBJ2-3; D unclear. The CDR3 consists of 12 residues. V was cut by 2 bases and J by 8 bases, with 8 bases left in between. Germline V gives CDR1 SEHNR, CDR2 FQNEAQ (reference sequence). CDR3 sequence reads: CASSLSSGTQYF. CDR3 nucleotides: TGTGCCAGCAGCTTAAGTAGTGGTACGCAGTATTTT.

This clone showed up just once. The chain uses TRBV29-1 and TRBJ2-7, with TRBD2 as a possible D gene (6 bases). Trimming left V 0 bases short and J 2 bases short, with 8 bases between. This CDR3 has 13 amino acids. The germline gives CDR1 SQVTM, CDR2 ANQGSEA. The CDR3 is CSVEDRLAYEQYF. DNA of the CDR3: TGCAGCGTTGAAGATCGACTAGCCTACGAGCAGTACTTC.